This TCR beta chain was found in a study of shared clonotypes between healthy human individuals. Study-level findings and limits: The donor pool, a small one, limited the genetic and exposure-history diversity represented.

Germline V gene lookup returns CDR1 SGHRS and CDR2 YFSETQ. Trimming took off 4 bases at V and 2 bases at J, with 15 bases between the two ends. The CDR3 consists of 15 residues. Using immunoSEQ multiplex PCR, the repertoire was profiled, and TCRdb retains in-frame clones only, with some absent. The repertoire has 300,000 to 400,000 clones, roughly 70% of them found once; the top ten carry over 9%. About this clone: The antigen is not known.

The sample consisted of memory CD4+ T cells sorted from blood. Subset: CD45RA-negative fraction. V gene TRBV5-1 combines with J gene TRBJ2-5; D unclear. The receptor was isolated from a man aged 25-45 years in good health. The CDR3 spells CASSPIPGRQETQYF. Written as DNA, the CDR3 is TGCGCCAGCAGCCCAATCCCCGGGCGGCAAGAGACCCAGTACTTC.